Listed here is a single TCR beta chain. Germline assignment: CDR1 KGHDR and CDR2 SFDVKD. The ends lost 4 bases at V and 7 bases at J; junction bases unmatched: 13. CDR3 size: 17 residues. The data originate from a study of blood T cell repertoires in COVID-19. Looking at the study overall: Samples taken during acute and convalescent COVID-19 were collected in the United States, Italy and Spain. Sources were T cells, B-cell-depleted T cells, or PBMCs; the material itself was cDNA or gDNA.

The authors' processing: Amplification of reference gene primers was used by the study to estimate nucleated cell counts. Assay: immunoSEQ multiplex PCR; the TCRdb copy retains only in-frame clones and omits some. V and J calls plus clone size are reproduced from that table; the DNA served to infer D and trimming. The sample holds roughly 300,000 clones, around 86% seen once. Sequencing was carried out using peripheral blood. The chain uses TRBV24-1 and TRBJ2-1; 9 bases align to TRBD1. The TCR originated in a woman aged 45-65 years with acute or convalescent COVID-19. Here the CDR3 reads CATSERPTGGGVNEQFF. CDR3 DNA: TGTGCCACCAGTGAACGGCCTACAGGGGGCGGGGTGAATGAGCAGTTCTTC.